This T cell receptor (beta chain) stems from a study of T cell repertoires in cytomegalovirus infection. Study at large: It can be stated that public TCR beta signatures indicated CMV infection as well as a matching HLA type.

The CDR3 has 15 residues. Germline V gene lookup returns CDR1 SGHAT and CDR2 FQNNGV. Trimming took off 5 bases at V and 7 bases at J, with 20 bases between the two ends. Study-wide points: The ex vivo response showed dominance by HLA-C-restricted CMV-specific TCR beta clonotypes. The cumulative frequency of public TCR beta families distinguished individuals who carried CMV together with the relevant HLA.

A remark on this clonotype: Its target is not known.

TCRdb analysed the reads with MiXCR anew, one entry per CDR3 protein. The sample contains 150,000 to 200,000 distinct CDR3 sequences, over 13% of which appear only once. The rearrangement joins TRBV11-2 to TRBJ2-5; the D gene could be TRBD1 or TRBD2 (5 bases each). The TCR was taken from a human donor in good health (CMV status not recorded). Some clones in this sample may be carry-over from other donors' samples. Sample: PBMCs. The CDR3 here is CASSHVSGPRGTQYF. The DNA of the CDR3 is TGTGCCAGCAGCCATGTATCAGGGCCCCGGGGGACCCAGTACTTC.